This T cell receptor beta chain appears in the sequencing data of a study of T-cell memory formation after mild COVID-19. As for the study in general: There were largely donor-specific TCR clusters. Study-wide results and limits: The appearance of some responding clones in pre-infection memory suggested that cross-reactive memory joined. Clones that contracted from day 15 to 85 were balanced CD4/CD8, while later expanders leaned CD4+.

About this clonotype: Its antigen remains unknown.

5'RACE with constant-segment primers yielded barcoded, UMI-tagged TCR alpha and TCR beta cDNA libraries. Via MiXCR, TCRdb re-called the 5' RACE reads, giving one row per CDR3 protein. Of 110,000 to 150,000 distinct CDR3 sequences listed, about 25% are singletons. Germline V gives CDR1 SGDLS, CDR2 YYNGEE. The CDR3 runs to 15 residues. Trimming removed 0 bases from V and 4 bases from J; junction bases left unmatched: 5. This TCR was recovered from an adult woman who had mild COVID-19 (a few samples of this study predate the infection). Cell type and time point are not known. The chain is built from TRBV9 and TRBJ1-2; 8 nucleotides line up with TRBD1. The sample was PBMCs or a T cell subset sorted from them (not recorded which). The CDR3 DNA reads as TGTGCCAGCAGCGTAGCGACAGGGGTCGGCTATGGCTACACCTTC. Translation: CASSVATGVGYGYTF.